Listed here is a single T cell receptor beta chain. This specimen belongs to a study of blood T cell repertoires in COVID-19. Sequencing used immunoSEQ multiplex PCR; TCRdb keeps in-frame clones, though not all of them. This sample has roughly 430,000 clones; around 90% occur once, and the top ten carry approximately 2%. Sequencing input: PBMCs or T cells enriched from blood (not recorded which). This TCR derives from a middle-aged woman with acute COVID-19.

CDR3 protein: CASRGLGEAFF. Written as DNA, the CDR3 is TGTGCCAGCAGGGGACTGGGTGAAGCTTTCTTT. The chain is built from TRBV6-5 and TRBJ1-1; D possibly corresponds to TRBD1 (5 bases). V lost 6 bases to trimming and J lost 7 bases, with 9 bases between them. The CDR3 extends over 11 amino acids. Germline V gives CDR1 MNHEY, CDR2 SVGAGI.